Below are 2 T cell receptor beta chains sequenced from a single sample in a study of T-cell memory formation after mild COVID-19. Each CDR3 protein gets one entry after TCRdb re-called the 5' RACE reads with MiXCR. Seen here are 380,000 or so distinct CDR3 sequences, roughly an eighth observed once, and the top ten hold about 24%. Material: PBMCs or a T cell subset sorted from them (not recorded which). The receptors shown here come from a man between 18 and 35 years old who had mild COVID-19 (a few samples of this study predate the infection). Cell type and time point are not known.

This clonotype was observed at least ten times. The chain has TRBV7-8 and TRBJ1-5; TRBD1 matches at 7 bases. CDR3 length: 15 amino acids. Germline lookup yields CDR1 SGHVS and CDR2 FQNEAQ. V shed 4 bases, J shed 5 bases, and the junction held 8 bases outside the gene matches. CDR3 protein: CASSSQGELDQPQHF. As DNA, the CDR3 is TGTGCCAGCAGCTCCCAGGGGGAGCTCGATCAGCCCCAGCATTTT.

The chain joins TRBV14 to TRBJ2-1, with 8 bases matching TRBD1. Germline V gives CDR1 SGHDN, CDR2 FVKESK. The CDR3 contains 16 residues. Losses at the gene ends were 4 bases for V and 0 bases for J; bases not matched to a gene: 5. The CDR3 loop is CASSRRDRSSYNEQFF. The CDR3 DNA reads as TGTGCCAGCAGCCGGCGGGACAGGAGCTCCTACAATGAGCAGTTCTTC.